Listed below are T cell receptor beta chains from one sample, sequenced in a study of T-cell memory formation after mild COVID-19. From the 5' RACE reads, TCRdb called clonotypes with MiXCR, one entry per CDR3 protein. The repertoire holds fewer than 250,000 distinct CDR3 sequences, with under 30% as singletons. The sample was PBMCs or a T cell subset sorted from them (not recorded which). These receptors were taken from an adult woman who had mild COVID-19 (a few samples of this study predate the infection). Cell type and time point are not known. The CDR3 runs from the conserved cysteine through the conserved F or W. The order of the fields is D gene, V gene, J gene, CDR3 protein. D genes are given only for firm matches.

d_call: NA
v_call: TRBV7-9
j_call: TRBJ1-2
cdr3_aa: CASSSGTAYYGYTF

d_call: NA
v_call: TRBV15
j_call: TRBJ2-1
cdr3_aa: CATSRTRARGGNEQFF

d_call: NA
v_call: TRBV5-1
j_call: TRBJ2-2
cdr3_aa: CASSSSDTQTGELFF

d_call: TRBD2
v_call: TRBV4-1
j_call: TRBJ2-5
cdr3_aa: CASSPQRGGTSGFGTQYF

d_call: TRBD1
v_call: TRBV5-1
j_call: TRBJ2-1
cdr3_aa: CASSLALGQEQFF

d_call: NA
v_call: TRBV7-2
j_call: TRBJ2-1
cdr3_aa: CASSLGLSGQFF

d_call: TRBD1
v_call: TRBV29-1
j_call: TRBJ2-7
cdr3_aa: CSAAMGQGAYEQYF

d_call: TRBD2
v_call: TRBV6-5
j_call: TRBJ2-7
cdr3_aa: CASSSPGLAGFEQYF

d_call: NA
v_call: TRBV5-1
j_call: TRBJ2-7
cdr3_aa: CASNQGRGDYEQYF

d_call: TRBD2
v_call: TRBV6-5
j_call: TRBJ2-7
cdr3_aa: CASTRLARPPSSYEQYF

d_call: NA
v_call: TRBV7-8
j_call: TRBJ1-1
cdr3_aa: CASSYRQSIGTEAFF

d_call: NA
v_call: TRBV6-2/TRBV6-3
j_call: TRBJ2-2
cdr3_aa: CASSYTQSTGELFF

d_call: NA
v_call: TRBV29-1
j_call: TRBJ2-7
cdr3_aa: CSVHFTGFYEQYF

d_call: TRBD1
v_call: TRBV12-3/TRBV12-4
j_call: TRBJ1-6
cdr3_aa: CASGGQGQASPLHF

d_call: NA
v_call: TRBV3-1
j_call: TRBJ1-1
cdr3_aa: CASSQEGGNTEAFF

d_call: NA
v_call: TRBV7-9
j_call: TRBJ2-5
cdr3_aa: CASSLVTDLQETQYF

d_call: NA
v_call: TRBV12-3/TRBV12-4
j_call: TRBJ1-3
cdr3_aa: CASSAAFLAPGGNTIYF

d_call: TRBD1
v_call: TRBV20-1
j_call: TRBJ2-7
cdr3_aa: CSAPGQGLYEQYF

d_call: NA
v_call: TRBV7-2
j_call: TRBJ2-7
cdr3_aa: CASSLGAQGNSYEQYF

d_call: NA
v_call: TRBV29-1
j_call: TRBJ2-7
cdr3_aa: CSVEDGRSGPDEQYF

d_call: TRBD1
v_call: TRBV12-3/TRBV12-4
j_call: TRBJ2-1
cdr3_aa: CASSRNRGSYNEQFF

d_call: NA
v_call: TRBV7-9
j_call: TRBJ2-1
cdr3_aa: CASSLGAGPYNEQFF

d_call: NA
v_call: TRBV9
j_call: TRBJ2-5
cdr3_aa: CASSVGGSSWGYLTAQYF

d_call: TRBD2
v_call: TRBV4-3
j_call: TRBJ2-1
cdr3_aa: CASSQDHSSGAYNEQFF

d_call: NA
v_call: TRBV4-3
j_call: TRBJ2-2
cdr3_aa: CASSQEWRTGELFF

d_call: TRBD2
v_call: TRBV7-2
j_call: TRBJ2-1
cdr3_aa: CASSESGLAGDNEQFF

d_call: NA
v_call: TRBV7-9
j_call: TRBJ2-7
cdr3_aa: CASSRENGYEQYF

d_call: TRBD2
v_call: TRBV4-3
j_call: TRBJ2-1
cdr3_aa: CASSQVGLAGGVGTYNEQFF

d_call: NA
v_call: TRBV9
j_call: TRBJ2-3
cdr3_aa: CASSVGLGLLRRPDTQYF

d_call: TRBD2
v_call: TRBV9
j_call: TRBJ2-2
cdr3_aa: CASSSSGGAIGELFF

d_call: TRBD1
v_call: TRBV6-1
j_call: TRBJ1-5
cdr3_aa: CASRDSGSVQPQHF

d_call: NA
v_call: TRBV18
j_call: TRBJ2-5
cdr3_aa: CASSPARPQETQYF

d_call: NA
v_call: TRBV19
j_call: TRBJ2-6
cdr3_aa: CASSIRAHLSGANVLTF

d_call: NA
v_call: TRBV20-1
j_call: TRBJ1-1
cdr3_aa: CSASGRPGNTEAFF

d_call: NA
v_call: TRBV5-6
j_call: TRBJ2-3
cdr3_aa: CASSLTPSDTQYF

d_call: TRBD1
v_call: TRBV7-9
j_call: TRBJ2-1
cdr3_aa: CASSLSQGAMDEQFF

d_call: NA
v_call: TRBV4-1
j_call: TRBJ2-2
cdr3_aa: CASSQDANTGELFF

d_call: TRBD1
v_call: TRBV25-1
j_call: TRBJ1-6
cdr3_aa: CASSVRQGANSPLHF

d_call: NA
v_call: TRBV7-9
j_call: TRBJ2-6
cdr3_aa: CASSWDGGRSASGANVLTF

d_call: TRBD1
v_call: TRBV6-6
j_call: TRBJ1-5
cdr3_aa: CASRQGDQPQHF

d_call: TRBD1
v_call: TRBV7-6
j_call: TRBJ2-5
cdr3_aa: CASSFRDRGFLEETQYF

d_call: NA
v_call: TRBV3-1
j_call: TRBJ2-2
cdr3_aa: CASSQEVGAGELFF

d_call: NA
v_call: TRBV29-1
j_call: TRBJ1-2
cdr3_aa: CSVEGLAGFGYTF

d_call: NA
v_call: TRBV7-8
j_call: TRBJ2-4
cdr3_aa: CASGLRDKNIQYF

d_call: NA
v_call: TRBV18
j_call: TRBJ2-7
cdr3_aa: CASSTPPRGEQYF

d_call: TRBD2
v_call: TRBV6-5
j_call: TRBJ2-3
cdr3_aa: CASSYSSGSTDTQYF

d_call: TRBD2
v_call: TRBV19
j_call: TRBJ2-7
cdr3_aa: CASSMGLAGAVYEQYF

d_call: NA
v_call: TRBV6-1
j_call: TRBJ1-5
cdr3_aa: CASSEFNGQPQHF

d_call: NA
v_call: TRBV20-1
j_call: TRBJ2-5
cdr3_aa: CSATNRRETQYF

d_call: NA
v_call: TRBV20-1
j_call: TRBJ2-5
cdr3_aa: CSAIGAISETQYF

d_call: NA
v_call: TRBV5-5
j_call: TRBJ2-1
cdr3_aa: CATLPRDYEQFF

d_call: TRBD2
v_call: TRBV7-6
j_call: TRBJ2-1
cdr3_aa: CASSFRGGGDLYNEQFF